The T cell receptor (beta chain) described here comes from a study of OX40 agonist ivuxolimab in advanced cancers. Overall study context: Males comprised approximately 81% of the group, whose mean age was approximately 60 years (range about 20 to 90). Findings and caveats of the study: Blood T cells, both CD4+ and CD8+, expanded clonally by week 6 at 0.1 to 3.0 mg/kg. Expanded clones were, on average, more numerous among CD8+ T cells than CD4+.

The data were produced by immunoSEQ multiplex PCR, yet TCRdb's version contains in-frame clones alone and is incomplete. The table has around 80,000 clones, approximately 78% seen once. A word on this clone: The antigen remains unidentified.

Germline V gene lookup returns CDR1 MGHRA and CDR2 YSYEKL. V gave up 4 bases and J gave up 10 bases; unmatched junction bases: 8. The CDR3 is 15 residues long. Patients were ruled out by autoimmune disease history or systemic immunosuppression. V is TRBV4-1 and J is TRBJ2-3, with 13 bases fitting TRBD2. The sequence derives from an adult with an advanced solid tumor such as melanoma, head and neck, liver or kidney cancer. The sample here was CD4+ or CD8+ T cells sorted from blood, taken in a trial of the OX40 agonist ivuxolimab. Written as DNA, the CDR3 is TGCGCCAGCAGCCCGGGACTAGCGGGGAAGTTAGCGCAGTATTTT. This sequence encodes CASSPGLAGKLAQYF.